The 25 T cell receptor beta chains below all came from one sample that was sequenced in a study of shared clonotypes between healthy human individuals. Sequenced by immunoSEQ multiplex PCR; TCRdb stores in-frame clones only, minus some. The sample yields about 690,000 clones, about 90% seen once. The specimen was memory CD8+ T cells from PBMCs. Documented subset: CD45RO+ cells pooled with CCR7-negative TemRA cells. The receptors derive from a man between 18 and 29 years old in good health. Some clones in this sample may be carry-over from other donors' samples.

This sequence joins TRBV6-6 and TRBJ1-4; the D is unclear. V lost 4 bases and J lost 2, with 5 bases in between. Germline CDR1 MNHNY, CDR2 SVGAGI (reference sequence). The CDR3 sequence is 13 residues long. The CDR3 loop is CASSWVTNEKLFF. The CDR3 region has the DNA TGTGCCAGCAGTTGGGTGACTAATGAAAAACTGTTTTTT.

This chain uses TRBV27 with TRBJ1-2; TRBD1 matches at 8 bases. The CDR3 loop spans 13 amino acids. CDR1 is MNHEY and CDR2 is SMNVEV in the germline V gene (reference sequence). With V trimmed by 0 bases and J by 6 bases, 0 bases remained unmatched. CDR3 coding DNA: TGTGCCAGCAGTTTATCACAGGGGGATGGCTACACCTTC. Protein product: CASSLSQGDGYTF.

This chain uses TRBV14 with TRBJ2-2, with D possibly being TRBD1 or TRBD2 (5 bases each). Trimming pared 1 base from V and 4 bases from J, leaving 7 bases between. The CDR3 extends over 14 amino acids. CDR1 is SGHDN and CDR2 is FVKESK in the germline V gene. Here the CDR3 reads CASSQAGSTGELFF. CDR3 sequence (DNA): TGTGCCAGCAGCCAAGCAGGGAGCACCGGGGAGCTGTTTTTT.

This clone was recorded once. The J gene is TRBJ1-5, the V gene TRBV27, with D unresolved. The V end was cut by 5 bases, the J end by 11 bases, with 16 bases between. Germline loops: CDR1 MNHEY, CDR2 SMNVEV (reference sequence). CDR3 length equals 13 residues. In nucleotides, the CDR3 is TGTGCCAGCAGTAACCACAAATTAGCGGCCCAGCATTTT. Amino acid sequence: CASSNHKLAAQHF.

This clone was detected only once. The genes are TRBV29-1 and TRBJ2-1; 7 nucleotides line up with TRBD2. Trimming at V came to 5 bases and at J to 5 bases, leaving 9 bases not matched to a gene. From germline, CDR1 is SQVTM and CDR2 ANQGSEA. CDR3 length: 14 residues. CDR3 DNA sequence: TGCAGCGTTTGGGGGGGGACTATTAACAATGAGCAGTTCTTC. Its protein product is CSVWGGTINNEQFF.

The V gene is TRBV5-6, the J gene TRBJ1-2; the D gene is possibly TRBD1 (5 bases). CDR3 size: 15 residues. Germline values: CDR1 SGHDT, CDR2 YYEEEE. V lost 1 base and J 0 bases, leaving 10 bases between the germline ends. CDR3 sequence reads: CASSLMGGTNYGYTF. In nucleotides, the CDR3 is TGTGCCAGCAGCTTGATGGGGGGAACTAACTATGGCTACACCTTC.

The rearrangement joins TRBV7-9 to TRBJ1-1, with 7 bases identical to TRBD1. The CDR3 is made up of 17 amino acids. Germline V gives CDR1 SEHNR, CDR2 FQNEAQ (reference sequence). The V segment lost 8 bases and the J segment 0 bases; nucleotides outside the gene matches: 15. The CDR3 loop reads CASHLGDSGRMNTEAFF. The CDR3 DNA sequence: TGTGCCAGCCACCTGGGGGACAGCGGTAGAATGAACACTGAAGCTTTCTTT. The whole variable domain, filled in from reference TRBV7-9 and TRBJ1-1, reads DTGVSQNPRHKITKRGQNVTFRCDPISEHNRLYWYRQTLGQGPEFLTYFQNEAQLEKSRLLSDRFSAERPKGSFSTLEIQRTEQGDSAMYLCASHLGDSGRMNTEAFFGQGTRLTVV.

V and J are TRBV5-6 and TRBJ2-2, with TRBD1 matching over 7 bases. Germline V CDR1 and CDR2: SGHDT, YYEEEE. This CDR3 region has 15 residues. Germline trimming cut 0 bases from V and 5 bases from J; bases unmatched to any gene: 4. The CDR3: CASSLDTGDTGELFF. DNA for the CDR3: TGTGCCAGCAGCTTGGACACAGGGGATACCGGGGAGCTGTTTTTT.

The V gene is TRBV13, the J gene TRBJ2-7; D is possibly TRBD1 (5 bases). Germline loops: CDR1 PRHDT, CDR2 FYEKMQ (reference sequence). V was cut by 0 bases and J by 4 bases, with 7 bases left in between. The CDR3 is 13 amino acids. The CDR3 reads CASSLGTEYEQYF. CDR3 nucleotides: TGTGCCAGCAGCTTAGGGACAGAATACGAGCAGTACTTC.

In its sample, this clone was seen once. The chain combines TRBV7-9 with TRBJ2-7, with a tentative D call TRBD1 (6 bases). CDR3 size: 14 residues. V lost 5 bases, J lost 3 bases, and 14 bases lay in between. From germline, CDR1 is SEHNR and CDR2 FQNEAQ (reference sequence). The CDR3: CASSGQDSIYEQYF. The DNA of the CDR3 is TGTGCCAGCAGCGGGCAGGACAGCATCTACGAGCAGTACTTC.

V usage is TRBV9 and J usage is TRBJ1-4; D unclear. This CDR3 has 17 amino acids. V was shortened by 0 bases and J by 0 bases, with 12 bases between the two germline ends. Germline CDR1 SGDLS, CDR2 YYNGEE. The CDR3 coding sequence is TGTGCCAGCAGCGTAGGGGCAGGAGGGACAACTAATGAAAAACTGTTTTTT. It codes for CASSVGAGGTTNEKLFF.

The genes are TRBV29-1 and TRBJ2-3; 15 positions agree with TRBD2. Per germline, CDR1 SQVTM and CDR2 ANQGSEA. Trimming removed 4 bases from V and 2 bases from J; junction bases left unmatched: 4. The CDR3 extends over 16 amino acids. The CDR3 DNA reads TGCAGCGTTGGGGGACTAGCGGGAGGAAACACAGATACGCAGTATTTT. This codes for CSVGGLAGGNTDTQYF.

V gene TRBV11-2 combines with J gene TRBJ1-2; 8 positions match TRBD1. V was clipped by 4 bases and J by 7 bases; unmatched bases: 11. The CDR3 spans 15 residues. From germline, CDR1 is SGHAT and CDR2 FQNNGV. This CDR3 reads CASSSPGGSPFGYTF. The CDR3 bases are TGTGCCAGCAGCTCCCCAGGGGGCAGCCCCTTTGGCTACACCTTC. The full variable domain, in which reference TRBV11-2 and TRBJ1-2 provide the parts outside the CDR3, is EAGVAQSPRYKIIEKRQSVAFWCNPISGHATLYWYQQILGQGPKLLIQFQNNGVVDDSQLPKDRFSAERLKGVDSTLKIQPAKLEDSAVYLCASSSPGGSPFGYTFGSGTRLTVV.

The J gene is TRBJ1-2, the V gene TRBV28; 10 bases match TRBD1. The ends lost 1 base at V and 3 bases at J; junction bases unmatched: 11. Germline CDR1 and CDR2: MDHEN and SYDVKM. The CDR3 runs 18 residues. CDR3 DNA sequence: TGTGCCAGCAGTTTATACGGGACAGGGGAGCTTTTTTACTATGGCTACACCTTC. Translating gives CASSLYGTGELFYYGYTF.

The chain recombines TRBV19 with TRBJ2-1; 11 bases agree with TRBD2. Unmatched junction bases numbered 3, after V lost 4 bases and J lost 4 bases. Germline values: CDR1 LNHDA, CDR2 SQIVND (reference sequence). This CDR3 region has 15 residues. CDR3 nucleotide sequence: TGTGCCAGTAGTAGGGGGACTAGCGGTTACAATGAGCAGTTCTTC. It codes for CASSRGTSGYNEQFF.

The J gene is TRBJ2-7, the V gene TRBV29-1; TRBD2 aligns across 8 bases. The length of the CDR3 is 15 residues. Germline lookup yields CDR1 SQVTM and CDR2 ANQGSEA. J lost 2 bases, V lost 3 bases, and 9 bases had no gene match. CDR3 sequence reads: CSVEEPTREAYEQYF. CDR3 sequence (DNA): TGCAGCGTTGAGGAGCCGACGCGGGAGGCCTACGAGCAGTACTTC.

The chain employs TRBV27 and TRBJ2-3; TRBD2 matches at 8 bases. This CDR3 has 16 amino acids. Germline V gene sequence: CDR1 MNHEY, CDR2 SMNVEV (reference sequence). V dropped 5 bases and J dropped 2; count of bases not matched to a gene: 9. The chain's CDR3 is CASSQISGTLTDTQYF. DNA for the CDR3: TGTGCCAGCAGTCAGATTAGCGGGACCCTCACAGATACGCAGTATTTT.

This sequence joins TRBV10-1 and TRBJ2-2, with D possibly matching TRBD2 (8 bases). The CDR3 runs to 19 residues. Per the germline V gene, CDR1 is WNHNN and CDR2 is SYGVQD (reference sequence). Trimming took 2 bases from V and 6 from J, leaving 25 bases between them. The CDR3 is CASSEGTARAGGYAGELFF. Written as DNA, the CDR3 is TGCGCCAGCAGTGAGGGGACAGCGAGGGCGGGAGGTTACGCCGGGGAGCTGTTTTTT.

This clone appeared once. The junction and the germline gene differ at one end; a read error may be behind it. In the same sample, other DNA sequences code for this CDR3. CDR3 protein: CASSLAGNQETQYF. As DNA, the CDR3 is TGTGCCAGCAGCCTAGCGGGGAACCAAGAGACCCAGTACTTC. The chain combines TRBV7-9 with TRBJ2-5, with 9 nucleotides matching TRBD2. Germline CDR1 and CDR2: SEHNR and FQNEAQ (reference sequence). The CDR3 length is 14 residues.

The rearrangement uses TRBV21-1 and TRBJ2-6; no check of the table's D call, TRBD1, against the DNA was made. TRBV21-1 is marked as a pseudogene. CDR3 length equals 18 residues. CDR3 nucleotide sequence: TGTGCCAGCAGCAAAGGAGGCCCCGGGACAGACCGGGCCAACGTCCTGACTTTC. It specifies CASSKGGPGTDRANVLTF.

The V call is TRBV29-1, the J call TRBJ1-1; TRBD1 matches 8 bases. The CDR3 length is 15 residues. The germline gives CDR1 SQVTM, CDR2 ANQGSEA. With 0 bases clipped from V and 4 bases from J, the junction kept 7 bases outside the gene matches. CDR3 protein: CSVEDRHRGATEAFF. DNA of the CDR3: TGCAGCGTTGAAGATCGGCACAGGGGGGCCACTGAAGCTTTCTTT.

V gene TRBV11-2 combines with J gene TRBJ2-7; D might be TRBD1 or TRBD2, each matching 5 bases. The V gene lost 2 bases and the J gene lost 2 bases, with 10 bases spanning the gap. The CDR3 is 14 residues long. The germline gives CDR1 SGHAT, CDR2 FQNNGV. CDR3 residues: CASSLWQGPYEQYF. CDR3 nucleotide sequence: TGTGCCAGCAGCTTATGGCAGGGACCCTACGAGCAGTACTTC.

Worth noting for this clone: Additional DNA sequences in this sample encode the identical CDR3. The chain couples TRBV9 to TRBJ2-1; possible D gene TRBD2, 6 bases. This CDR3 contains 15 residues. Trimming left V 0 bases short and J 2 bases short, with 9 bases between. In germline, CDR1 is SGDLS, CDR2 YYNGEE. The CDR3: CASSVGGGTYNEQFF. The CDR3 DNA is TGTGCCAGCAGCGTAGGGGGAGGTACCTACAATGAGCAGTTCTTC.

The chain is built from TRBV9 and TRBJ2-2; the D gene is possibly TRBD1 (6 bases). The CDR3 is 15 amino acids. Germline loops: CDR1 SGDLS, CDR2 YYNGEE. V gave up 3 bases and J gave up 4 bases, with 13 bases separating them. CDR3 region: CASSGGGIGTGELFF. The CDR3 DNA sequence: TGTGCCAGCAGCGGAGGGGGAATCGGCACCGGGGAGCTGTTTTTT.

The J gene is TRBJ1-5, the V gene TRBV19; 9 positions match TRBD1. The CDR3 has 15 residues. Trimming took 3 bases from V and 7 from J; bases not matched to a gene: 7. Germline V gene data show CDR1 as LNHDA and CDR2 as SQIVND (reference sequence). The CDR3, as DNA: TGTGCCAGTAGTATCGTGGGACAGGGTATACAGCCCCAGCATTTT. Encoded protein: CASSIVGQGIQPQHF. The full variable domain, with the rest looked up from reference TRBV19 and TRBJ1-5, is DGGITQSPKYLFRKEGQNVTLSCEQNLNHDAMYWYRQDPGQGLRLIYYSQIVNDFQKGDIAEGYSVSREKKESFPLTVTSAQKNPTAFYLCASSIVGQGIQPQHFGDGTRLSIL.